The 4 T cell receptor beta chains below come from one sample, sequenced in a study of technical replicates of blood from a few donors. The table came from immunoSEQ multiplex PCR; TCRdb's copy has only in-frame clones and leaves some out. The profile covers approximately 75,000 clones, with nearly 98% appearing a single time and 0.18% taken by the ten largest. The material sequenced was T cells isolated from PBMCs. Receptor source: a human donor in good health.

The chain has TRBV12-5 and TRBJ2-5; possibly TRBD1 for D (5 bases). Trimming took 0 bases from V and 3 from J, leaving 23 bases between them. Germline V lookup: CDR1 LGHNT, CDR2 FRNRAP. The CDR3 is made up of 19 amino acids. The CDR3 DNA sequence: TGTGCTAGTGGTTTGGTACTCTTCGGCCAGGGTCGGTCAAAAGAGACCCAGTACTTC. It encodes CASGLVLFGQGRSKETQYF.

The CDR3 nucleotides read TGCGCCAGCAGCAGTTTCTCATCGGGTACCGATCAGCCCCAGCATTTT. Translating gives CASSSFSSGTDQPQHF. The chain uses TRBV4-1 and TRBJ1-5; no definite D call. CDR1 and CDR2 (germline): MGHRA, YSYEKL. CDR3 length: 16 amino acids. V lost 5 bases to trimming and J lost 5 bases, with 19 bases between them.

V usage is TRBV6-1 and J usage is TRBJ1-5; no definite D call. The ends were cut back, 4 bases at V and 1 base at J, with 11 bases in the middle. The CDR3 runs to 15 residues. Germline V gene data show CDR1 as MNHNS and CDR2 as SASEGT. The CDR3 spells CASSGQITSNQPQHF. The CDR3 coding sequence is TGTGCCAGCAGTGGACAAATAACGAGCAATCAGCCCCAGCATTTT.

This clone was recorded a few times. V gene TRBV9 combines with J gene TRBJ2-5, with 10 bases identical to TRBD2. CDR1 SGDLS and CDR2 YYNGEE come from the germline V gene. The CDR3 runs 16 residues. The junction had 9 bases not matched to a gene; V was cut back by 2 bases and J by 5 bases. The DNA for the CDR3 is TGTGCCAGCAGCGTTAGCCCTAGCGGGAGAGGCGAGACCCAGTACTTC. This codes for CASSVSPSGRGETQYF.